Listed below are T cell receptor beta chains from one sample, sequenced in a study of cytotoxic CD8 clonotypes in ibrutinib-treated CLL. The repertoire was sequenced with immunoSEQ multiplex PCR; TCRdb's copy has only in-frame clones and lacks some. The table shows about 200,000 clones, with around 72% occurring only once. The sample was PBMCs, taken after 24 months of ibrutinib treatment. The origin of the receptors is a human donor with chronic lymphocytic leukemia. Both conserved end residues are part of each CDR3. A D gene is named only where the DNA matches it firmly. Clone size appears in some rows only: once, few, many, or a class for an expanded clone.

clone size | D gene | J gene | V gene | CDR3 DNA | CDR3 protein
. | . | TRBJ2-3 | TRBV12-2 | TGTGCCAGCAGCCCTTCCACAACGGGGATCACAGATACGCAGTATTTT | CASSPSTTGITDTQYF
. | . | TRBJ2-1 | TRBV5-6 | TGTGCCAGCAGCGTTACATTATCCTACAATGAGCAGTTCTTC | CASSVTLSYNEQFF
. | TRBD1 | TRBJ2-3 | TRBV7-8 | TGTGCCAGCAGCTTACCAGACAGGGGTGGTAGGGATGATACGCAGTATTTT | CASSLPDRGGRDDTQYF
. | TRBD1 | TRBJ1-5 | TRBV5-5 | TGTGCCAGCAGCTTTGGCCAGGGGGTGGGTCAGCCCCAGCATTTT | CASSFGQGVGQPQHF
. | . | TRBJ2-3 | TRBV6-1 | TGTGCCAGCAATAAGGGGCGCACAGATACGCAGTATTTT | CASNKGRTDTQYF
. | TRBD1 | TRBJ1-4 | TRBV5-1 | TGCGCCAGCAGCTGGACAGGGACAGGGGAGGGGGAAAAACTGTTTTTT | CASSWTGTGEGEKLFF
few | TRBD1 | TRBJ1-4 | TRBV4-3 | TGCGCCAGCAGCCAAGATCCGACAGGGCCAGGGGGAAAACTGTTTTTT | CASSQDPTGPGGKLFF
. | . | TRBJ2-7 | TRBV21-1 | TGTGCCAGCAGCAATGAGGGCGGGAGCTCCTACGAGCAGTACTTC | CASSNEGGSSYEQYF
. | TRBD1 | TRBJ2-7 | TRBV27 | TGTGCCAGCAGTCCCCAAACCGACAGGGACTACGAGCAGTACTTC | CASSPQTDRDYEQYF
. | TRBD1 | TRBJ2-7 | TRBV7-7 | TGTGCTAGCAGCTTCGGTTCGTCAGGGGGCTCCTACGAGCAGTACTTC | CASSFGSSGGSYEQYF
. | TRBD2 | TRBJ2-7 | TRBV18 | TGTGCCAGCTCACCGACTAGCGCGGATTACGAGCAGTACTTC | CASSPTSADYEQYF
. | . | TRBJ1-1 | TRBV7-6 | TGTGCCAGCAGCTCCCCCGGCGGGTTGAACACTGAAGCTTTCTTT | CASSSPGGLNTEAFF
. | . | TRBJ2-5 | TRBV5-1 | TGCGCCAGCAGCACCCAAGAGACCCAGTACTTC | CASSTQETQYF
once | TRBD2 | TRBJ2-7 | TRBV11-1 | TGTGCCAGCAGCTCTCAGGGGACGGGAGGGGCCGGCTCCTACGAGCAGTACTTC | CASSSQGTGGAGSYEQYF
. | . | TRBJ2-1 | TRBV4-3 | TGCGCCAGCAGCCAAGGGCGGGTAGCCTACAATGAGCAGTTCTTC | CASSQGRVAYNEQFF
. | TRBD2 | TRBJ2-1 | TRBV7-2 | TGTGCCAGCAGCCGCAGCCGTACTAGCGGAAATCCCTATGAGCAGTTCTTC | CASSRSRTSGNPYEQFF
. | TRBD2 | TRBJ2-1 | TRBV29-1 | TGCAGCGTTTTCCTCGTGTCTCTAGCGGACAAGGGTGTTGGGCAGTTCTTC | CSVFLVSLADKGVGQFF
. | TRBD1 | TRBJ2-7 | TRBV10-3 | TGTGCCATCAGTGAGGATAACAGGGGCGAGCAGTACTTC | CAISEDNRGEQYF
few | . | TRBJ1-1 | TRBV9 | TGTGCCAGCAGTTACAGAGACGACACTGAAGCTTTCTTT | CASSYRDDTEAFF
. | . | TRBJ2-3 | TRBV5-6 | TGTGCCAGCAGCGGAGGTTTGGGGCCCACAGATACGCAGTATTTT | CASSGGLGPTDTQYF
few | . | TRBJ2-7 | TRBV7-8 | TGTGCCAGCAGCCCTCCGAGGGGTGCGGGGTGGTTGTACGAGCAGTACTTC | CASSPPRGAGWLYEQYF
. | TRBD1 | TRBJ1-5 | TRBV28 | TGTGCCAGCAGGGTAGGGACAGGGGGAAATCAGCCCCAGCATTTT | CASRVGTGGNQPQHF
once | TRBD1 | TRBJ2-3 | TRBV6-6 | TGTGCCAGCAGGCTGACAGGGGGGGTCAGCGATACGCAGTATTTT | CASRLTGGVSDTQYF
. | . | TRBJ1-6 | TRBV27 | TGTGCCAGCAGAAGAGGGAACTATAATTCACCCCTCCACTTT | CASRRGNYNSPLHF
. | . | TRBJ2-2 | TRBV29-1 | TGCAGCGTTGCTCGAACAGGGAGCACCGGGGAGCTGTTTTTT | CSVARTGSTGELFF